Each of the 7 T cell receptor beta chains below was sequenced from the same sample in a study of beta chain features in type 1 diabetes. Isolated RNA was reverse transcribed in full, so expressed TCRB transcripts were sequenced. The repertoire was sequenced with immunoSEQ multiplex PCR; TCRdb's copy has only in-frame clones and lacks some. The sample shows about 320,000 clones, 14% of them seen only once. Sequencing was carried out using central memory CD4+ T cells from blood. All receptors derive from a man in his thirties or forties in good health.

The chain uses TRBV4-1 and TRBJ1-2, with 9 positions matching TRBD1. The V gene's germline CDR1 is MGHRA and CDR2 YSYEKL. The trim removed 1 base at V and 4 bases at J, leaving 10 bases unmatched. The CDR3 has 17 residues. For the CDR3, the DNA is TGCGCCAGCAGCCAAGTCCCGGGACAGGGCTCGAGCTATGGCTACACCTTC. It codes for CASSQVPGQGSSYGYTF.

The chain couples TRBV6-5 to TRBJ1-2; D perhaps matches TRBD1 (5 bases). The germline V gene encodes CDR1 MNHEY and CDR2 SVGAGI. V gave up 5 bases and J gave up 4 bases, with 17 bases separating them. The CDR3 consists of 15 residues. The CDR3 nucleotides read TGTGCCAGCAGTCCCGACAAACAGGTTCTCTATGGCTACACCTTC. It specifies CASSPDKQVLYGYTF.

V is TRBV29-1 and J is TRBJ1-1; TRBD1 agrees at 12 bases. The CDR3 is 13 residues long. V shed 7 bases and J 7 bases; nucleotides not matched to a gene: 7. CDR1 is SQVTM and CDR2 is ANQGSEA in the germline V gene. The CDR3, as DNA: TGCAGCGCTGGGACAGGGGGCGTCGGTGAAGCTTTCTTT. Encoded protein: CSAGTGGVGEAFF.

There are a few counts of this clone. This chain links TRBV11-3 with TRBJ2-2; a possible D gene is TRBD2 (6 bases). This CDR3 region has 14 residues. CDR1 and CDR2 (germline): SGHNT, YENEEA. V lost 4 bases and J 11 bases, leaving 17 bases between the germline ends. The CDR3, as DNA: TGTGCCAGCAGCTCCTGCTTCGGAGGGTGTGAGCTGTTTTTT. It codes for CASSSCFGGCELFF.

The table lists this clone with a few counts. V gene TRBV5-4 combines with J gene TRBJ2-5; no reliable D call. With 4 bases removed from V and 4 bases from J, the gap between germline ends came to 8 bases. CDR3 length: 12 residues. CDR1 and CDR2 (germline): SGHNT, YYREEE (reference sequence). CDR3 protein: CASSPRGETQYF. CDR3 DNA sequence: TGTGCCAGCAGCCCGCGTGGAGAGACCCAGTACTTC.

The genes are TRBV5-4 and TRBJ2-3, with D perhaps given as TRBD1 or TRBD2 (6 bases each). Germline lookup yields CDR1 SGHNT and CDR2 YYREEE (reference sequence). The CDR3 sequence is 14 residues long. V was shortened by 4 bases and J by 4 bases, with 13 bases between the two germline ends. The CDR3 sequence is CASSGGQRADTQYF. As DNA, the CDR3 is TGTGCCAGCAGCGGAGGACAGCGGGCAGATACGCAGTATTTT.

This clone was counted a few times. The chain couples TRBV4-3 to TRBJ1-2, with D tentatively TRBD1 (6 bases). Germline loops: CDR1 LGHNA, CDR2 YSLEER. V was clipped by 0 bases and J by 0 bases, with 14 bases between them. The CDR3 is 17 amino acids. The CDR3 region is CASSQDRTAEANYGYTF. The CDR3 DNA reads TGCGCCAGCAGCCAAGATCGGACAGCCGAAGCTAACTATGGCTACACCTTC.